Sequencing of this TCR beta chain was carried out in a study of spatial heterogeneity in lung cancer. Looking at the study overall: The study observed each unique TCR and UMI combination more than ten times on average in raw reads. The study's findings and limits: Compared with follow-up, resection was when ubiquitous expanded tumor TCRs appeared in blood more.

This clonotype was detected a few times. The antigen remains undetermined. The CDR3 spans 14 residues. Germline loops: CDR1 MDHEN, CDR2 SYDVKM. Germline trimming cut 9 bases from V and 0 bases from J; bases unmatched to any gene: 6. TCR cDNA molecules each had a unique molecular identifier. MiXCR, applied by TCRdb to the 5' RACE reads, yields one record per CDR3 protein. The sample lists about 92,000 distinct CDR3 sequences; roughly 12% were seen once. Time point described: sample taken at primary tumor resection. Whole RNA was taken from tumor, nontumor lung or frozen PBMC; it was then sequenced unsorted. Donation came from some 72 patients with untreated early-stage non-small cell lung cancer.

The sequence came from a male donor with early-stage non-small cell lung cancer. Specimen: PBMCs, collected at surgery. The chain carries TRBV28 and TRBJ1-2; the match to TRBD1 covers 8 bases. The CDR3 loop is CASYGTGANYGYTF. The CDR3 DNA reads TGTGCCAGTTACGGGACAGGAGCTAACTATGGCTACACCTTC.